The entry that follows covers one TCR beta chain sequence. This clonotype was counted many times. No antigen is known for it. No clone much larger than this one lies a single base away; base qualities are absent. CDR1 and CDR2, per the germline V gene (reference sequence), are SEHNR and FQNEAQ. V gives up 5 bases and J gives up 0 bases, and the segment between their germline ends measures 8 bases. Reading from cysteine to phenylalanine, the CDR3 counts 15 amino acids. Just CDR3 DNA is preserved here, 45 bases in frame from base 1. This sample was taken from a study of T cells in Graves' hyperthyroidism and ophthalmopathy (dated by TCRdb to about 2019). Regarding the complete study: Peripheral blood was collected at initial diagnosis, before any treatment. In several Graves' hyperthyroidism patients, the study also compared T-cell repertoires from thyroid tissue with T-cell repertoires from blood. TCR V-J signatures able to tell the groups apart were searched for in a discovery cohort of 100 patients, of whom under 45 had Graves' ophthalmopathy and around 58 had stable Graves' hyperthyroidism. The paper reports TCR Vbeta CDR3 sequencing of 140 or so peripheral blood samples: 40 or so ophthalmopathy, about 75 hyperthyroidism and approximately 17 progressor patients. For training and testing, the approximately 97 patients in the discovery cohort were randomly divided in a 7:3 ratio. After sampling, hyperthyroidism patients received methimazole starting at 30 mg daily, and ophthalmopathy patients received high-dose intravenous methylprednisolone. An independent validation cohort of under 20 hyperthyroidism patients and approximately 16 patients who later progressed to ophthalmopathy tested prospective prediction of ophthalmopathy. General findings and caveats noted by the study authors: Sample size was not statistically predetermined, and investigators were not blinded to group allocation. Most expanded thyroid clonotypes (frequency above 0.001) were also detected in blood, a finding suggesting that blood repertoires may reflect thyroid immune responses. A 13 V-J signature model separated ophthalmopathy from stable hyperthyroidism, with 87.88% sensitivity and 81% to 82% specificity in cross-validation and 80%/75% in testing. In validation, the model predicted progression to ophthalmopathy with roughly 66% sensitivity and about 72% specificity, a median of roughly seven months before onset.

The TCR beta CDR3 regions were amplified from the RNA transcripts. The first round of RT-PCR for the TCR CDR3 was performed with the HTBI primer set and the Qiagen OneStep RT-PCR kit. A second multiplex PCR round built the libraries, followed by size selection and purification. The libraries were sequenced on an Illumina HiSeq2000 using paired-end 100 bp reads. Per the original workflow: SOAPnuke was used to process the raw data, with reads discarded if the reads contained adapters or uncalled bases, had a mean Phred below 15, or lacked an exact constant-primer or identifier match. High-quality paired reads were merged using COPE v1.2.5, and each unique nucleotide sequence was defined as a clonotype. MiTCR v1.1 was used to align the clonotypes against IMGT TRBV, TRBD and TRBJ reference segments. Analysis was restricted to V-J combinations with a frequency above 0.0001, which covered approximately 99% of repertoires. A TCS score was defined as the ratio of F50 (clonal expansion) to E x V (chaos), with BLOSUM62-based TCRdist applied between CDR3 peptides within each V-J. Welch's t-statistics and random forest reduced fewer than 600 V-J features to roughly 13, which were used in a naive Bayes classifier (R e1071). Through fastp at Q25 and MiXCR, TCRdb rebuilt clones from the public reads, retaining in-frame beta chains. All rows with the same CDR3 protein become a single entry with the most common DNA and genes. The V and J calls, along with clone size, are taken from TCRdb and not from the paper's own processing. The sample yields about 360,000 distinct CDR3 sequences; roughly 13% were counted once. The ten largest clones represent 9.2% of the sample.

Graves' hyperthyroidism was defined as stable when no progression to ophthalmopathy occurred over 18 months of follow-up. The hyperthyroidism patients were between 18 and 65 years old and newly diagnosed, with a disease duration of less than 2 months. The study excluded patients with uncontrolled infections, other autoimmune diseases, pregnancy or lactation. Diagnoses were based on clinical symptoms, serum thyroxine and TRAb, thyroid ultrasound and orbital computed tomography. PBMCs were separated from roughly 9.3 ml of fresh peripheral blood using Ficoll-Paque density gradient centrifugation. Trizol reagent was used to extract total RNA, and RNA quality was then checked on an Agilent 2100 Bioanalyzer.

The TCR originated in a woman aged 18-29 years with Graves' hyperthyroidism. The sequence is built from TRBV7-9 and TRBJ2-6; no D segment can be confidently identified. Sequencing input: blood. The bases read TGTGCCAGCAGCCCAATGATCTCTGGGGCCAACGTCCTGACTTTC. Its protein is CASSPMISGANVLTF.